This T cell receptor beta chain appears in the sequencing data of a study of cytomegalovirus exposure and HLA in healthy donors. Study overall: It was reported in a later analysis that the 90 to 150 validation repertoires used the same platform as the 500 to 700 first-cohort repertoires. Study-wide results and limits: The study designated 150 or so TCR beta chains cytomegalovirus-associated. Specificity for CMV antigens was confirmed in vitro for a few of the CMV-associated chains. TCR sequences were mostly rare, though some public TCRs occurred in many donors.

Profiled with immunoSEQ multiplex PCR; TCRdb holds only in-frame clones, not every one. In the table there are under 200,000 clones, about 81% of which are singletons. The CDR3 loop spans 13 amino acids. V shed 2 bases and J shed 7 bases, with 11 bases lying between them. Looked up from germline, CDR1 is WNHNN and CDR2 is SYGVQD (reference sequence). This clone has just a few counts. Its antigen remains unknown. The receptor was isolated from a woman under 40 in good health and CMV-seronegative. The V and J genes are TRBV10-1 and TRBJ1-1; D gene unclear. The sample taken for sequencing was PBMCs. CDR3 in amino acids: CASSEPNSLEAFF. The CDR3 nucleotides read TGCGCCAGCAGTGAGCCGAACTCCCTTGAAGCTTTCTTT.